Below are 25 T cell receptor beta chains sequenced from a single sample in a study of cytomegalovirus exposure and HLA in healthy donors (TCRdb year 2017). The library was made by the immunoSEQ multiplex PCR assay. For the multiplex PCR, a mixture combining 60 forward primers for TCR Vbeta segments and 13 reverse primers for TCR Jbeta segments was used. The table was pulled from immuneACCESS by TCRdb, which kept in-frame rearrangements only. Such tables lose some clones; where checked, under half of the loss comes from unresolved V genes, and the rest has no known cause. The sample table holds about 100,000 clones, of which around three quarters were seen once. Around 7% of the sample belongs to the ten largest clones. Sequences were obtained from PBMCs. The source is a man aged 25-45 years in good health and CMV-seronegative.

This chain joins TRBV7-9 and TRBJ2-5; the D gene is possibly TRBD1 (5 bases). Trimming took 5 bases from V and 2 from J, leaving 12 bases between them. Per germline, CDR1 SEHNR and CDR2 FQNEAQ (reference sequence). The CDR3 extends over 14 amino acids. CDR3 residues: CASSPRRVQETQYF. In nucleotides, the CDR3 is TGTGCCAGCAGCCCCCGCAGGGTACAAGAGACCCAGTACTTC.

V usage is TRBV2 and J usage is TRBJ1-1; TRBD1 might be the D (6 bases). The ends were cut back, 4 bases at V and 11 bases at J, with 14 bases in the middle. CDR1 and CDR2 from the germline V gene are SNHLY and FYNNEI. CDR3 length equals 12 residues. The DNA of the CDR3 is TGTGCCAGCAGTGGACAGGTATGTAGGGCTTTCTTT. Its protein product is CASSGQVCRAFF.

This clone has a handful of counts. The chain couples TRBV2 to TRBJ1-2, with D tentatively TRBD1 (6 bases). The CDR3 runs to 11 residues. Germline-derived CDR1 and CDR2 are SNHLY and FYNNEI. Trimming shortened V by 8 bases and J by 2 bases, and 6 bases separated the two germline ends. The CDR3 reads CASQGNYGYTF. CDR3 in DNA: TGTGCCAGCCAGGGGAACTATGGCTACACCTTC. Supplemented by reference TRBV2 and TRBJ1-2, the full variable domain reads EPEVTQTPSHQVTQMGQEVILRCVPISNHLYFYWYRQILGQKVEFLVSFYNNEISEKSEIFDDQFSVERPDGSNFTLKIRSTKLEDSAMYFCASQGNYGYTFGSGTRLTVV.

This clone has just one count. The chain is built from TRBV19 and TRBJ1-1; 10 bases are a match to TRBD1. J was trimmed by 7 bases and V by 9 bases; bases with no gene match: 8. CDR3 length: 13 residues. CDR1 and CDR2 (germline): LNHDA, SQIVND (reference sequence). As DNA, the CDR3 is TGTGCCAGCGGACAGGGGGAATTAAGTGAAGCTTTCTTT. This sequence encodes CASGQGELSEAFF.

The gene calls are TRBV5-1 and TRBJ2-2, with a tentative D call TRBD1 (5 bases). Per the germline V gene, CDR1 is SGHRS and CDR2 is YFSETQ. There are 14 residues in the CDR3. The V end lost 4 bases, the J end lost 4 bases, and 11 bases lay between the germline ends. DNA of the CDR3: TGCGCCAGCAGCGTGGACACCACCACCGGGGAGCTGTTTTTT. Encoded protein: CASSVDTTTGELFF.

The chain employs TRBV19 and TRBJ2-3, with TRBD1 as a possible D gene (6 bases). Between the trimmed V and J ends, which lost 4 bases and 5 bases, there was a span of 13 bases. CDR1 and CDR2 (germline): LNHDA, SQIVND (reference sequence). The CDR3 has 14 amino acids. The CDR3 DNA reads TGTGCCAGTAGTAGAAACAGGGAAAAAGATACGCAGTATTTT. It is translated as CASSRNREKDTQYF.

The rearrangement uses TRBV5-1 and TRBJ1-1, with a tentative D call TRBD1 (5 bases). CDR1 is SGHRS, CDR2 YFSETQ, per germline. CDR3 size: 14 residues. The V gene lost 1 base and the J gene lost 4 bases, with 11 bases spanning the gap. This CDR3 is CASSLLGGATEAFF. The DNA of the CDR3 is TGCGCCAGCAGCTTGTTAGGCGGGGCCACTGAAGCTTTCTTT.

V and J are TRBV30 and TRBJ2-1; no clear D. The CDR3 loop spans 14 amino acids. V gave up 0 bases and J gave up 5 bases, with 11 bases separating them. The V gene's germline CDR1 is GTSNPN and CDR2 SVGIG (reference sequence). The CDR3 is CAWSVLSVHNEQFF. CDR3 DNA sequence: TGTGCCTGGAGTGTACTATCAGTTCACAATGAGCAGTTCTTC.

This clone appeared a few times. The rearrangement links TRBV4-1 to TRBJ2-3, with D tentatively TRBD2 (5 bases). The germline V gene has CDR1 MGHRA and CDR2 YSYEKL. This CDR3 has 15 amino acids. Trimming left V 3 bases short and J 0 bases short, with 10 bases between. CDR3 sequence (DNA): TGCGCCAGCAGCCAGGAAGGACTCAGCACAGATACGCAGTATTTT. Translated, it gives CASSQEGLSTDTQYF.

The chain couples TRBV27 to TRBJ2-2, with TRBD2 matching 8 bases. The ends lost 5 bases at V and 2 bases at J; junction bases unmatched: 10. Per germline, CDR1 MNHEY and CDR2 SMNVEV (reference sequence). The CDR3 totals 17 residues. The CDR3 DNA sequence: TGTGCCAGCAGTCCCTCGACAGCGGGGGTCAACACCGGGGAGCTGTTTTTT. Translation: CASSPSTAGVNTGELFF.

The chain joins TRBV9 to TRBJ1-4, with unresolved D. Per germline, CDR1 SGDLS and CDR2 YYNGEE. V shed 0 bases and J shed 4 bases, with 7 bases lying between them. The CDR3 length is 14 residues. CDR3 residues: CASSVGDNNEKLFF. DNA of the CDR3: TGTGCCAGCAGCGTAGGAGATAATAATGAAAAACTGTTTTTT.

The rearrangement joins TRBV6-1 to TRBJ2-5; 9 bases align to TRBD2. The last part of the DNA fits TRBJ2-7 better; the J call may be wrong. Germline assignment: CDR1 MNHNS and CDR2 SASEGT. This CDR3 region has 16 residues. CDR3 in amino acids: CASSGSLAGYSYEQYF. The CDR3, as DNA: TGTGCCAGCAGTGGCTCACTAGCGGGTTACTCCTACGAGCAGTACTTC.

The genes are TRBV27 and TRBJ2-1; 7 bases line up with TRBD1. Germline CDR1 and CDR2: MNHEY and SMNVEV (reference sequence). With 5 bases clipped from V and 5 bases from J, the junction kept 9 bases outside the gene matches. The CDR3 spans 15 residues. The CDR3 loop reads CASSTYWTGNNEQFF. In nucleotides, the CDR3 is TGTGCCAGCAGTACATACTGGACAGGTAACAATGAGCAGTTCTTC.

This sequence joins TRBV9 and TRBJ2-7; no firm D call. The CDR3 length is 15 residues. V was shortened by 0 bases and J by 2 bases, with 12 bases between the two germline ends. Germline V gives CDR1 SGDLS, CDR2 YYNGEE. CDR3 protein: CASSVGSSWAYEQYF. For the CDR3, the DNA is TGTGCCAGCAGCGTAGGTAGCTCTTGGGCCTACGAGCAGTACTTC.

The J gene is TRBJ2-7, the V gene TRBV27, with unresolved D. CDR1 is MNHEY, CDR2 SMNVEV, per germline (reference sequence). The length of the CDR3 is 14 residues. V shed 3 bases and J shed 11 bases, with 20 bases lying between them. CDR3 DNA sequence: TGTGCCAGCAGTTTTACCACCCGGTCCTTCTTCGAGTACTTC. It specifies CASSFTTRSFFEYF.

The chain employs TRBV7-2 and TRBJ1-1, with unresolved D. V dropped 5 bases and J dropped 2 bases, with 12 bases sitting between them. The CDR3 totals 14 residues. The V gene's germline CDR1 is SGHTA and CDR2 FQGNSA. The CDR3 bases are TGTGCCAGCAGCCTTCAGGCCGGCAACACTGAAGCTTTCTTT. Amino acids: CASSLQAGNTEAFF.

V is TRBV25-1 and J is TRBJ1-2; 8 nucleotides line up with TRBD1. The junction had 1 base not matched to a gene; V was cut back by 5 bases and J by 2 bases. CDR1 and CDR2 (germline): MGHDK, SYGVNS. The CDR3 contains 13 residues. As DNA, the CDR3 is TGTGCCAGCAGTCGGACAGGGAACTATGGCTACACCTTC. Translated, it gives CASSRTGNYGYTF.

The chain couples TRBV19 to TRBJ2-3; D possibly corresponds to TRBD1 (6 bases). Germline values: CDR1 LNHDA, CDR2 SQIVND (reference sequence). The CDR3 spans 13 residues. Between the trimmed V and J ends, which lost 9 bases and 5 bases, there was a span of 15 bases. In nucleotides, the CDR3 is TGTGCCAGCCGACTGGAAGGGGGAGATACGCAGTATTTT. This translates into CASRLEGGDTQYF. The whole variable domain, filled in from reference TRBV19 and TRBJ2-3, reads DGGITQSPKYLFRKEGQNVTLSCEQNLNHDAMYWYRQDPGQGLRLIYYSQIVNDFQKGDIAEGYSVSREKKESFPLTVTSAQKNPTAFYLCASRLEGGDTQYFGPGTRLTVL.

The chain carries TRBV25-1 and TRBJ1-1; possibly TRBD1 for D (5 bases). V dropped 6 bases and J dropped 0 bases, with 8 bases sitting between them. The CDR3 totals 13 residues. Germline-derived CDR1 and CDR2 are MGHDK and SYGVNS. The CDR3 DNA follows: TGTGCCAGCAGCGGGGGATTGAACACTGAAGCTTTCTTT. It encodes CASSGGLNTEAFF. The full variable domain, in which reference TRBV25-1 and TRBJ1-1 provide the parts outside the CDR3, is EADIYQTPRYLVIGTGKKITLECSQTMGHDKMYWYQQDPGMELHLIHYSYGVNSTEKGDLSSESTVSRIRTEHFPLTLESARPSHTSQYLCASSGGLNTEAFFGQGTRLTVV.

A word on this clone: Sequence at one end of the junction differs from germline and may be a read error. Other DNA sequences within the sample encode an identical CDR3. This chain links TRBV6-4 with TRBJ1-1; no clear D. CDR1 and CDR2 from the germline V gene are MRHNA and SNTAGT. The CDR3 consists of 15 residues. This CDR3 reads CASSDPNGRSSEAFF. CDR3 DNA: TGCGCCAGCAGTGACCCGAACGGAAGGAGTTCTGAAGCTTTCTTT.

The rearrangement joins TRBV5-6 to TRBJ2-1; 8 bases align to TRBD1. Germline values: CDR1 SGHDT, CDR2 YYEEEE. The CDR3 contains 14 residues. J was trimmed by 10 bases and V by 6 bases; bases with no gene match: 12. For the CDR3, the DNA is TGTGCCAGCACCCTTGTCCCGACAGGGGCCGAGCAGTTCTTC. Protein product: CASTLVPTGAEQFF. Full variable domain (outside the CDR3, taken from reference TRBV5-6 and TRBJ2-1): DAGVTQSPTHLIKTRGQQVTLRCSPKSGHDTVSWYQQALGQGPQFIFQYYEEEERQRGNFPDRFSGHQFPNYSSELNVNALLLGDSALYLCASTLVPTGAEQFFGPGTRLTVL.

The chain recombines TRBV19 with TRBJ2-1, with 7 bases matching TRBD1. The CDR3 sequence is 13 residues long. The junction had 6 bases not matched to a gene; V was cut back by 5 bases and J by 8 bases. CDR1 and CDR2 from the germline V gene are LNHDA and SQIVND (reference sequence). The CDR3 region is CASSSNRGDEQFF. The CDR3 DNA reads TGTGCCAGTAGTTCCAACAGGGGTGATGAGCAGTTCTTC.

The rearrangement uses TRBV7-2 and TRBJ1-6; 8 nucleotides align to TRBD1. J lost 5 bases, V lost 5 bases, and 11 bases had no gene match. This CDR3 contains 17 residues. CDR1 is SGHTA and CDR2 is FQGNSA in the germline V gene. The CDR3 loop reads CASSPPGQGSNNSPLHF. For the CDR3, the DNA is TGTGCCAGCAGCCCACCCGGACAGGGATCAAATAATTCACCCCTCCACTTT.

This clone was seen just once. The chain is built from TRBV5-1 and TRBJ1-1; D call uncertain. The CDR3 covers 13 residues. From germline, CDR1 is SGHRS and CDR2 YFSETQ. Trimming removed 5 bases from V and 2 bases from J, with 10 bases in between. CDR3 in amino acids: CASSGQPNTEAFF. The CDR3, as DNA: TGCGCCAGCAGTGGGCAGCCAAACACTGAAGCTTTCTTT.

This chain uses TRBV13 with TRBJ2-5; 7 bases are a match to TRBD1. The J call is doubtful: the DNA matches TRBJ2-7 better. CDR1 PRHDT and CDR2 FYEKMQ come from the germline V gene (reference sequence). The CDR3 has 12 amino acids. The DNA of the CDR3 is TGTGCCAGCAGCTCGACAGGGCGCGAGCAGTACTTC. This translates into CASSSTGREQYF.